This T cell receptor beta chain was captured in a study of T cells in Graves' hyperthyroidism and ophthalmopathy. Notes on the study in general: The blood repertoire included most of the expanded thyroid clonotypes above 0.001. For ophthalmopathy, model prediction preceded onset by a median 6.5 months.

Amplification yielded TCR beta CDR3 regions, with RNA transcripts as the source. First-round RT-PCR targeting the TCR CDR3 was performed with the HTBI primer set. TCRdb analysed the multiplex PCR reads with MiXCR anew, one entry per CDR3 protein. The table shows roughly 300,000 distinct CDR3 sequences, with approximately 14% occurring only once. The germline V gene has CDR1 DFQATT and CDR2 SNEGSKA (reference sequence). Unmatched junction bases numbered 1, after V lost 0 bases and J lost 3 bases. CDR3 length: 13 amino acids. Many counts were recorded for this clonotype. Its antigen is as yet unknown. Lactation, pregnancy, other autoimmune disease or uncontrolled infection led to exclusion of patients.

Sequenced: blood. The sequence was collected from a woman in her 30s with Graves' hyperthyroidism. The chain joins TRBV20-1 to TRBJ2-7, with 8 bases lining up with TRBD2. The CDR3 loop is CSARDRGGYEQYF. In DNA form, the CDR3 reads TGCAGTGCTAGAGATCGGGGGGGCTACGAGCAGTACTTC.